This T cell receptor beta chain was observed in a study of T cell changes during pregnancy in multiple sclerosis. From germline, CDR1 is MNHEY and CDR2 SMNVEV (reference sequence). Trimming pared 2 bases from V and 2 bases from J, leaving 9 bases between. The CDR3 runs 14 residues. Assay: immunoSEQ multiplex PCR; the TCRdb copy retains only in-frame clones and omits some. The table records about 79,000 clones, around 95% of them present only once. The receptor was derived from a female donor in good health, enrolled as a control in a pregnancy study. The source material was peripheral blood, sampled in the second trimester of pregnancy. This chain uses TRBV27 with TRBJ1-1; D call uncertain. This CDR3 reads CASSLEGSNTEAFF. The CDR3 bases are TGTGCCAGCAGTTTAGAGGGCTCCAACACTGAAGCTTTCTTT.